This TCR beta chain was captured by sequencing in a study of T cell responses to AZD1222 COVID-19 vaccine. CDR3 length: 13 residues. Between the trimmed V and J ends, which lost 3 bases and 1 base, there was a span of 6 bases. Per germline, CDR1 SEHNR and CDR2 FQNEAQ (reference sequence). Produced via immunoSEQ multiplex PCR; TCRdb's table is partial and in-frame only. This table has around 44,000 clones, about 86% appearing once. Sequencing was performed on peripheral blood, taken 28 days after the second AZD1222 dose. The clonotype was recovered from an adult who received the AZD1222 COVID-19 vaccine. V and J are TRBV7-9 and TRBJ1-1; possibly TRBD1 for D (5 bases). In DNA form, the CDR3 reads TGTGCCAGCAGCTTTCAGGGGAACACTGAAGCTTTCTTT. Amino acid sequence: CASSFQGNTEAFF.